This T cell receptor beta chain appears in the sequencing data of a study of blood T cell repertoires in COVID-19. Clones were sequenced by immunoSEQ multiplex PCR, and TCRdb holds only the in-frame ones, with some missing. The sample lists 90,000 to 100,000 clones, 90% seen once, with 5% to 5.5% in the top ten. Germline CDR1 reads MNHNY; CDR2 reads SVGAGI (reference sequence). Between the trimmed V and J ends, which lost 2 bases and 2 bases, there was a span of 7 bases. The CDR3 is 14 residues long. The receptor's source is a man aged 45-65 years with acute or convalescent COVID-19. V and J are TRBV6-6 and TRBJ1-5, with D possibly matching TRBD1 (5 bases). The sample was peripheral blood. The CDR3: CASSYVGGNQPQHF. The DNA for the CDR3 is TGTGCCAGCAGTTACGTAGGGGGCAATCAGCCCCAGCATTTT.